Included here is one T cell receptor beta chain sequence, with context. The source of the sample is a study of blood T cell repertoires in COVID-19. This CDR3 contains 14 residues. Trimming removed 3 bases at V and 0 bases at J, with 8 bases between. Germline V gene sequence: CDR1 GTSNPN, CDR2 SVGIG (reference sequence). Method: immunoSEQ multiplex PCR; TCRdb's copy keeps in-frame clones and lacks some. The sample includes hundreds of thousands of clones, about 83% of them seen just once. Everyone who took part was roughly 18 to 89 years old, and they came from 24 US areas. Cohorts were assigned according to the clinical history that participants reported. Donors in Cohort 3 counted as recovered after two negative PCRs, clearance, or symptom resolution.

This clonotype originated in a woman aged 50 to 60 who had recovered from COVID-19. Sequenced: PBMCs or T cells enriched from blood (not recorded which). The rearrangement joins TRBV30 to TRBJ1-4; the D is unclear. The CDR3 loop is CAWRQQATNEKLFF. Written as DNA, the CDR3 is TGTGCCTGGAGACAACAAGCAACTAATGAAAAACTGTTTTTT.